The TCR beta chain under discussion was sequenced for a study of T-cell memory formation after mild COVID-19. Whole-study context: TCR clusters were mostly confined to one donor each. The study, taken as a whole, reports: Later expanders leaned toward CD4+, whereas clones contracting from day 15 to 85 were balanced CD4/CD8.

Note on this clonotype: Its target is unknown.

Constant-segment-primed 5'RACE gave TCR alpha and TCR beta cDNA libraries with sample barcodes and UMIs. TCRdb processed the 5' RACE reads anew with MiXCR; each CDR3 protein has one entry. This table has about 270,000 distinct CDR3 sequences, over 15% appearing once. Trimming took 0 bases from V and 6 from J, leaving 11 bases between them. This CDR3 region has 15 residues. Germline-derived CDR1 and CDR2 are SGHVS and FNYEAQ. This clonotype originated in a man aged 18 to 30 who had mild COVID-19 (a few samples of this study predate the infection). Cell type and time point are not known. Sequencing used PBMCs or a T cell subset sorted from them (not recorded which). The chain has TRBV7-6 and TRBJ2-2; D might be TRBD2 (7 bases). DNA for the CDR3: TGTGCCAGCAGCTTAGCGCTGGGGGGGCCCGGGGAGCTGTTTTTT. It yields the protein CASSLALGGPGELFF.